This record concerns one TCR beta chain sequence. The data originate from a study of blood T cell repertoires in COVID-19. On the study more broadly: Acute and convalescent COVID-19 specimens originated in the United States, Italy and Spain. Sources were T cells, B-cell-depleted T cells, or PBMCs; the material itself was cDNA or gDNA.

CDR1 is MNHNY and CDR2 is SVGAGI in the germline V gene (reference sequence). The CDR3 has 16 amino acids. V lost 2 bases and J 6 bases, leaving 19 bases between the germline ends. The authors' processing: How many nucleated cells were present was estimated from reference gene primer amplification. Assay: immunoSEQ multiplex PCR; the TCRdb copy retains only in-frame clones and omits some. V and J calls and clone size are copied from that table; D and trimming were computed from the DNA. This table holds fewer than 500,000 clones, around 84% found once. The source is a human donor with acute or convalescent COVID-19. The donor label of this sample is uncertain. The J gene is TRBJ1-2, the V gene TRBV6-6, with D possibly matching TRBD1 (5 bases). The sequenced material came from peripheral blood. The CDR3 DNA sequence: TGTGCCAGCAGTTACGGGCAGGGCGGGAGCGCGCATGGCTACACCTTC. Amino acids: CASSYGQGGSAHGYTF.